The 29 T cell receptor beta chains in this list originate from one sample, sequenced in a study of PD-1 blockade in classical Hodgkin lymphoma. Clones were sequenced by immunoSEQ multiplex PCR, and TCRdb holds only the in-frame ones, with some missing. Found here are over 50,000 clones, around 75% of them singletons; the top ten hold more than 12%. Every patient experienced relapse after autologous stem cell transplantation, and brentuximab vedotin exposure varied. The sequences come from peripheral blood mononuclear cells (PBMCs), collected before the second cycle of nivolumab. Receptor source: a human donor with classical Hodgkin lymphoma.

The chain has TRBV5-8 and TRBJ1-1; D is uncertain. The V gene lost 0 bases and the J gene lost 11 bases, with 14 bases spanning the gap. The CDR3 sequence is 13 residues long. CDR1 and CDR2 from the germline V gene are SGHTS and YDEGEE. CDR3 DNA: TGTGCCAGCAGCTTGGCCACGTGGCAGACCGCTTTCTTT. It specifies CASSLATWQTAFF.

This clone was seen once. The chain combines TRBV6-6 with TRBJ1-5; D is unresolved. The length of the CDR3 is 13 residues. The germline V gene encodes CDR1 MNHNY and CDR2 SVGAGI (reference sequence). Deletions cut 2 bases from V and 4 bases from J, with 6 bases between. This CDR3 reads CASSYTQNQPQHF. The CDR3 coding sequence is TGTGCCAGCAGTTACACCCAGAATCAGCCCCAGCATTTT.

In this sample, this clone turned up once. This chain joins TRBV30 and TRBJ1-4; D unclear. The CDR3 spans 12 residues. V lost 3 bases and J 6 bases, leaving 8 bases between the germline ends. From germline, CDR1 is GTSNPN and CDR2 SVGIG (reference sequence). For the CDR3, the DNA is TGTGCCTGGAGAGGTCTCGATGAAAAACTGTTTTTT. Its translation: CAWRGLDEKLFF.

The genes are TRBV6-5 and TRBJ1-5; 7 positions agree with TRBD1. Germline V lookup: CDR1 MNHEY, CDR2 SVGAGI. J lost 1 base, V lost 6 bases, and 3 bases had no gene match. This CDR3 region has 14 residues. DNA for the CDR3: TGTGCCAGCAGGCAGGGGGTGAGCAATCAGCCCCAGCATTTT. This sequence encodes CASRQGVSNQPQHF.

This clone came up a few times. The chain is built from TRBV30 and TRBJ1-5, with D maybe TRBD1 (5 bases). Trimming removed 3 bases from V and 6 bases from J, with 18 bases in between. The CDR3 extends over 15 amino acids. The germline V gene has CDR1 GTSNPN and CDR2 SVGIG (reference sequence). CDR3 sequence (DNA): TGTGCCTGGAGCGCAGGGTCCGGGGCGATTCAGCCCCAGCATTTT. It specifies CAWSAGSGAIQPQHF.

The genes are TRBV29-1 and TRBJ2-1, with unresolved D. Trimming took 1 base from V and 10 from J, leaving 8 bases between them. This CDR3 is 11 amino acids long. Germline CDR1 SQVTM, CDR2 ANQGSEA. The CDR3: CSVEARQEQFF. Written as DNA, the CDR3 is TGCAGCGTTGAAGCCCGACAAGAGCAGTTCTTC.

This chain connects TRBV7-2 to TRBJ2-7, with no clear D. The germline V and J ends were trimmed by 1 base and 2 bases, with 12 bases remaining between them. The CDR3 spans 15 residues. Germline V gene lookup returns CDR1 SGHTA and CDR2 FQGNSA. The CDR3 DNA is TGTGCCAGCAGCTTAGACCAAGGTCTCCCCTACGAGCAGTACTTC. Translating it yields CASSLDQGLPYEQYF.

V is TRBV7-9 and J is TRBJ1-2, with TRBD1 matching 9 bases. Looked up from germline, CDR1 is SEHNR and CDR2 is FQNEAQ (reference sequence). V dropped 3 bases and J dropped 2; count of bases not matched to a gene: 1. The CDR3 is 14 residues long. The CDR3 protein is CASSFGTGNYGYTF. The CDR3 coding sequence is TGTGCCAGCAGCTTCGGGACAGGGAACTATGGCTACACCTTC. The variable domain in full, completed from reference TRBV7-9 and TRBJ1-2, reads DTGVSQNPRHKITKRGQNVTFRCDPISEHNRLYWYRQTLGQGPEFLTYFQNEAQLEKSRLLSDRFSAERPKGSFSTLEIQRTEQGDSAMYLCASSFGTGNYGYTFGSGTRLTVV.

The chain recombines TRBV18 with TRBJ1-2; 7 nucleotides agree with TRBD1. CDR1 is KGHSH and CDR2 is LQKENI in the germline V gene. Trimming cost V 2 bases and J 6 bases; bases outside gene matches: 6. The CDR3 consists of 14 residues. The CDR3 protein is CASSPSTGENGYTF. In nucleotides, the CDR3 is TGTGCCAGCTCACCAAGTACAGGGGAGAATGGCTACACCTTC.

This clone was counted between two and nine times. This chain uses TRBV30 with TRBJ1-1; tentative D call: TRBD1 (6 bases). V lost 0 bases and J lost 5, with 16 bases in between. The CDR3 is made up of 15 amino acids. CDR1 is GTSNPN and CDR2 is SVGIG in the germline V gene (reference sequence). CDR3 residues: CAWSVLRLTGTEAFF. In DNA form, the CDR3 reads TGTGCCTGGAGTGTACTCCGGCTAACAGGGACTGAAGCTTTCTTT.

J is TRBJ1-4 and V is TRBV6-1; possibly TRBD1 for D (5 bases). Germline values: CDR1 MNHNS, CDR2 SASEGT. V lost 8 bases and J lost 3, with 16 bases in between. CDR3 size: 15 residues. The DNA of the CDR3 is TGTGCCAGCCAAGGTGGGGGGGTACCTAATGAAAAACTGTTTTTT. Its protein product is CASQGGGVPNEKLFF.

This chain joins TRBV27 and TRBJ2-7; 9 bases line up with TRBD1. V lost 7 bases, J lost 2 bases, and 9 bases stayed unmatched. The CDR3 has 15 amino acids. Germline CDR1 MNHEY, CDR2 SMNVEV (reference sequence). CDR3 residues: CASKGFDRGTYEQYF. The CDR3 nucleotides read TGTGCCAGCAAGGGATTCGACAGGGGGACCTACGAGCAGTACTTC.

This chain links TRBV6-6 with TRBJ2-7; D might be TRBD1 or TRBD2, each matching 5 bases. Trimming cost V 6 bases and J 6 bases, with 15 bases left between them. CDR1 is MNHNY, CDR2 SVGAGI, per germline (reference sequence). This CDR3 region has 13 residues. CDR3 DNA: TGTGCCAGCAGGGTCCTGGGTGGGGGCGAGCAGTACTTC. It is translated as CASRVLGGGEQYF.

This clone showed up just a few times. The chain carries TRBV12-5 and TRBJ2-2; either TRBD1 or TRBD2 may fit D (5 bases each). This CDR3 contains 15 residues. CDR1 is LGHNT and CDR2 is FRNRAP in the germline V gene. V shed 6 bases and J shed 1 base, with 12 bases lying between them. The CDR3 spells CASGAGTQNTGELFF. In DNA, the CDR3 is TGTGCTAGTGGCGCCGGGACCCAGAACACCGGGGAGCTGTTTTTT.

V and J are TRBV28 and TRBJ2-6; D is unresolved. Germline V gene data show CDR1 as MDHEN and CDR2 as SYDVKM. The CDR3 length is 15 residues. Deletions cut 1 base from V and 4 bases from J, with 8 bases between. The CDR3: CASSLLSSGANVLTF. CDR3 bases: TGTGCCAGCAGTTTATTGAGTTCCGGGGCCAACGTCCTGACTTTC.

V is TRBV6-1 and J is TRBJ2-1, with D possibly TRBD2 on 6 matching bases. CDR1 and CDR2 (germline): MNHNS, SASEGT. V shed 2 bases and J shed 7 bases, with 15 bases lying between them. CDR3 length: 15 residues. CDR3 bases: TGTGCCAGCAGTGAACAACTAGCTCCTGGGAATGAGCAGTTCTTC. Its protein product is CASSEQLAPGNEQFF.

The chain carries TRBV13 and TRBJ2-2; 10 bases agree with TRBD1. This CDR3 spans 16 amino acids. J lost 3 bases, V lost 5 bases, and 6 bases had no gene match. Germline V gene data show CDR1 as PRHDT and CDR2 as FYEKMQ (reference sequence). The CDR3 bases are TGTGCCAGCAGCCGAGCCGGGACAGGGGACACCGGGGAGCTGTTTTTT. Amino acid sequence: CASSRAGTGDTGELFF.

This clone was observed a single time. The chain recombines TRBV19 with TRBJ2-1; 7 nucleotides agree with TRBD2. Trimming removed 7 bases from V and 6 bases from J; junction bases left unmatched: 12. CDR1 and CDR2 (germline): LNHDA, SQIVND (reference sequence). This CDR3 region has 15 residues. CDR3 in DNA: TGTGCCAGTACCCCTCGGGCGGGAGTGGGCAATGAGCAGTTCTTC. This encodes CASTPRAGVGNEQFF. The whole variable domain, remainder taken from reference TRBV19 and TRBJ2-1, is DGGITQSPKYLFRKEGQNVTLSCEQNLNHDAMYWYRQDPGQGLRLIYYSQIVNDFQKGDIAEGYSVSREKKESFPLTVTSAQKNPTAFYLCASTPRAGVGNEQFFGPGTRLTVL.

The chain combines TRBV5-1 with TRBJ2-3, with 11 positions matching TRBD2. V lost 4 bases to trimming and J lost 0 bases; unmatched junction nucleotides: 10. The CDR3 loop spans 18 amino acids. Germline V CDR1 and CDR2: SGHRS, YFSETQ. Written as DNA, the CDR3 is TGCGCCAGCAGCCCCCGACTAGCGGGATTCTCTAGCACAGATACGCAGTATTTT. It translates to CASSPRLAGFSSTDTQYF.

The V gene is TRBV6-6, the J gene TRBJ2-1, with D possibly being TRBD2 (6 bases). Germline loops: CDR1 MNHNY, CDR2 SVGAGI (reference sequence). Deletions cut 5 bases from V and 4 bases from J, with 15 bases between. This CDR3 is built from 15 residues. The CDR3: CASSHGGTGYNEQFF. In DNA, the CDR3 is TGTGCCAGCAGTCACGGGGGAACGGGGTACAATGAGCAGTTCTTC.

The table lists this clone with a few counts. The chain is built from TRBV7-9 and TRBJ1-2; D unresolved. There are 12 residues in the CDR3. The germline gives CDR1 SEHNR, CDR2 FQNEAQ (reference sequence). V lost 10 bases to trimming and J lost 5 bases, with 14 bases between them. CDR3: CAIPIVHYGYTF. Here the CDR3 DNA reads TGTGCCATCCCAATCGTTCATTATGGCTACACCTTC.

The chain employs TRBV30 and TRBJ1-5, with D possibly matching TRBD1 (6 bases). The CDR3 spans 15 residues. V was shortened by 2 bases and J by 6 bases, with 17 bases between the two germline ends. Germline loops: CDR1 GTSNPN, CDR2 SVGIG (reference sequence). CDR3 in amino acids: CAWSSLTGGTQPQHF. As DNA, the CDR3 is TGTGCCTGGAGTTCGCTGACAGGAGGTACTCAGCCCCAGCATTTT.

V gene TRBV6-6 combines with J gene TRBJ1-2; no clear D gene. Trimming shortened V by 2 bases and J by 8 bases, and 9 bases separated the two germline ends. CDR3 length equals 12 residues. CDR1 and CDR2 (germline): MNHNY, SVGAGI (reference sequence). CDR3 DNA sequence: TGTGCCAGCAGTTACACCGACTCGGGCTACACCTTC. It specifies CASSYTDSGYTF.

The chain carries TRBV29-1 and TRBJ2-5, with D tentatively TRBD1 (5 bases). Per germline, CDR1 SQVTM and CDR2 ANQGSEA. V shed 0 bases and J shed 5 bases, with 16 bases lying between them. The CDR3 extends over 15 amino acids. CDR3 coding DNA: TGCAGCGTTGAAGATCAGGGTGAGGTTGTCGAGACCCAGTACTTC. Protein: CSVEDQGEVVETQYF.

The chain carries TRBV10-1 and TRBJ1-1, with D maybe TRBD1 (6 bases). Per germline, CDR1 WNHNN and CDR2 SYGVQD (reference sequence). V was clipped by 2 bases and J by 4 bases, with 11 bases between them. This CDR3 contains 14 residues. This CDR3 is CASSETGPSTEAFF. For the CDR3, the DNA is TGCGCCAGCAGTGAGACAGGGCCAAGCACTGAAGCTTTCTTT.

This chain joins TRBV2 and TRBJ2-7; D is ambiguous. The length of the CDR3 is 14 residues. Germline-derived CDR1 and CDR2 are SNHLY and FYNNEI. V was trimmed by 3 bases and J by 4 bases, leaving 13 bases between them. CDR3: CASSDTGYGYEQYF. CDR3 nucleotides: TGTGCCAGCAGTGATACGGGTTACGGATACGAGCAGTACTTC.

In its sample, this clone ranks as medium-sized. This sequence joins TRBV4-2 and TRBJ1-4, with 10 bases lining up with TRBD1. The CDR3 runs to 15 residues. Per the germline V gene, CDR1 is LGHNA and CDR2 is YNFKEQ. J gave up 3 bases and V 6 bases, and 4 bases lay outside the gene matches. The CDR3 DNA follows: TGTGCCAGCAGGACAGGGGGCATCGCTAATGAAAAACTGTTTTTT. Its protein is CASRTGGIANEKLFF.

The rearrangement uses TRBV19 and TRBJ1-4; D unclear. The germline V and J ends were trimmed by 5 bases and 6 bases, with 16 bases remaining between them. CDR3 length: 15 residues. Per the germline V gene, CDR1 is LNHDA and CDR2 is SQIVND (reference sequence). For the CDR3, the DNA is TGTGCCAGTAGTTCCCTGGTAGGGAGGCATGAAAAACTGTTTTTT. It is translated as CASSSLVGRHEKLFF.

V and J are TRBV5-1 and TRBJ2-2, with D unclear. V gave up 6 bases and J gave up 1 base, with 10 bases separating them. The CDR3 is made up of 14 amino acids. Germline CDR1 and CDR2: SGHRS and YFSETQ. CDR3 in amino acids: CASKDGKNTGELFF. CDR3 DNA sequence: TGCGCCAGCAAGGACGGAAAGAACACCGGGGAGCTGTTTTTT.